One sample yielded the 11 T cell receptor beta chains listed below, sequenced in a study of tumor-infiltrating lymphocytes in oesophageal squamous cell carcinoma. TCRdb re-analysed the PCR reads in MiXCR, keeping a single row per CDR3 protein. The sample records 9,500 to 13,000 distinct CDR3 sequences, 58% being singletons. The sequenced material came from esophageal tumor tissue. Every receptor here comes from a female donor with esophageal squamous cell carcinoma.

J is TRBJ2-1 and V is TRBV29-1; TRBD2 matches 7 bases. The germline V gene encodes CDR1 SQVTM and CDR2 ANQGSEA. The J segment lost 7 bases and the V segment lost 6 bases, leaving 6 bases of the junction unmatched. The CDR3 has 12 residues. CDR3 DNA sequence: TGCAGCGTCGATAAAGCGGGGAATGAGCAGTTCTTC. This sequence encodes CSVDKAGNEQFF.

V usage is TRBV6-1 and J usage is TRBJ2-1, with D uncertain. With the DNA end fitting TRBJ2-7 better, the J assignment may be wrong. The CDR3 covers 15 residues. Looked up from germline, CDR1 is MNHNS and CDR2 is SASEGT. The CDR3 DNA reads TGTGCCAGCAGTTATCACCGGAATAGTCCCTACGAGCAGTACTTC. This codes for CASSYHRNSPYEQYF.

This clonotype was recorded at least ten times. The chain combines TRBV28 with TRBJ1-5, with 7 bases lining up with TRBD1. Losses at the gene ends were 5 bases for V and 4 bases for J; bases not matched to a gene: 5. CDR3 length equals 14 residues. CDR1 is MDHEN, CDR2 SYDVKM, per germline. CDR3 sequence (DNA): TGTGCCAGCAGTCCGACAGGGAGGAATCAGCCCCAGCATTTT. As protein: CASSPTGRNQPQHF.

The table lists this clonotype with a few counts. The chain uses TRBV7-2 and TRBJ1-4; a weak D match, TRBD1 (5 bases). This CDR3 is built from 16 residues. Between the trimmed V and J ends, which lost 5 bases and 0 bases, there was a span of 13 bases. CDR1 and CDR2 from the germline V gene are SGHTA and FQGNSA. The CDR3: CASSIGHVATNEKLFF. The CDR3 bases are TGTGCCAGCAGCATCGGACACGTTGCAACTAATGAAAAACTGTTTTTT.

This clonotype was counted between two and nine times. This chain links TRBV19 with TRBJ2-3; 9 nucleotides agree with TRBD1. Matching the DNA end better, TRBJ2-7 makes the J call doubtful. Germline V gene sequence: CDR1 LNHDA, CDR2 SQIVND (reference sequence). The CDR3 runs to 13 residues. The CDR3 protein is CATKGTGTYEQYF. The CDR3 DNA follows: TGTGCCACCAAGGGGACAGGGACCTACGAGCAGTACTTC.

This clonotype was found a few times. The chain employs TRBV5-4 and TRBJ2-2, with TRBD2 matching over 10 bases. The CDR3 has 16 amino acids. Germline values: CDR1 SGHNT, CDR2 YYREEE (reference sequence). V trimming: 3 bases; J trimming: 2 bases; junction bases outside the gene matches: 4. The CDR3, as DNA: TGTGCCAGCAGCTCCGGACTAGCGGATAACACCGGGGAGCTGTTTTTT. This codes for CASSSGLADNTGELFF. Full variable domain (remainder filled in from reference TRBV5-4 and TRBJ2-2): ETGVTQSPTHLIKTRGQQVTLRCSSQSGHNTVSWYQQALGQGPQFIFQYYREEENGRGNFPPRFSGLQFPNYSSELNVNALELDDSALYLCASSSGLADNTGELFFGEGSRLTVL.

DNA of the CDR3: TGTGCCAGCAGTTACTCGATATCAGGTGGCTATGGCTACACCTTC. It specifies CASSYSISGGYGYTF. The chain joins TRBV6-5 to TRBJ1-2; D unclear. V was cut by 0 bases and J by 4 bases, with 12 bases left in between. CDR3 size: 15 residues. In germline, CDR1 is MNHEY, CDR2 SVGAGI.

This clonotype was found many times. This CDR3 reads CASSPIGQSYEQYF. The CDR3 DNA reads TGCGCCAGCAGCCCAATAGGACAGTCCTACGAGCAGTACTTC. The V call is TRBV5-1, the J call TRBJ2-7; D possibly corresponds to TRBD1 (6 bases). With 4 bases removed from V and 1 base from J, the gap between germline ends came to 12 bases. This CDR3 region has 14 residues. Germline V gene sequence: CDR1 SGHRS, CDR2 YFSETQ. Looking up the rest from reference TRBV5-1 and TRBJ2-7 gives the full variable domain: KAGVTQTPRYLIKTRGQQVTLSCSPISGHRSVSWYQQTPGQGLQFLFEYFSETQRNKGNFPGRFSGRQFSNSRSEMNVSTLELGDSALYLCASSPIGQSYEQYFGPGTRLTVT.

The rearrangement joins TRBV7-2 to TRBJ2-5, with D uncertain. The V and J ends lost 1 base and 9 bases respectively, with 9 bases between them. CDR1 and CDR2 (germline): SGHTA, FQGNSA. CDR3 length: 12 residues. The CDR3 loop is CASSLDTVAQYF. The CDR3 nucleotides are TGTGCCAGCAGCTTAGATACCGTCGCCCAGTACTTC.

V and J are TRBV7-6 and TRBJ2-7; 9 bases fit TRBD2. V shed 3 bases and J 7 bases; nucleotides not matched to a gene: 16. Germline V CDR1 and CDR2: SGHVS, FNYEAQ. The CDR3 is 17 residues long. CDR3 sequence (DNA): TGTGCCAGCAGCTTGGGATTCTGGCGGGGGGGCTCAAATGAGCAGTACTTC. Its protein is CASSLGFWRGGSNEQYF.

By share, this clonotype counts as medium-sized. The CDR3 DNA follows: TGTGCCAGCAGTTTAGGATGGCACGGAGGTCGGGGCTACACCTTC. Encoded protein: CASSLGWHGGRGYTF. This sequence joins TRBV28 and TRBJ1-2; unclear D gene. This CDR3 region has 15 residues. The germline gives CDR1 MDHEN, CDR2 SYDVKM. Trimming cost V 2 bases and J 8 bases, with 18 bases left between them.